These 8 T cell receptor beta chains were all obtained from the same sample, sequenced in a study of T cell clonality in common variable immunodeficiency (dated by TCRdb to 2015 to 2017). The antigens these receptors bind are not known. Study-wide conclusions, independent of this receptor: CVID TCRbeta sequences were reported to have fewer deletions and N-nucleotide insertions and to lack highly modified clones with 13 or more V deletions.

Libraries were prepared through the immunoSEQ multiplex PCR assay. Held by TCRdb, this immuneACCESS table contains in-frame sequences only and omits some clones. Under half of the omission traces to an unresolved V gene where checked; the cause of the rest is unknown. With around 21,000 clones recorded, this sample contains no clone counted only once. The ten largest clones represent just over 2.5% of the sample. The source material was peripheral blood mononuclear cells. The source of these receptors is a human donor with common variable immunodeficiency.

This clone turned up a few times. CDR3 in amino acids: CASSLDRGTEAFF. Partial CDR3 DNA: TGTGCCAGCAGCTTAGACAGGGGGACTGAA. V usage is TRBV7-2 and J usage is TRBJ1-1, with 8 bases fitting TRBD1. The sequenced fragment ends 3 residues before the CDR3 boundary, so the rest is inferred from the germline J gene. Per the germline V gene, CDR1 is SGHTA and CDR2 is FQGNSA. With 1 base clipped from V and 5 bases from J, the junction kept 0 bases outside the gene matches. The CDR3 length is 13 residues.

Points on this clone: The CDR3 goes on 3 residues after the read ends, and that part is filled in from the germline J gene. This chain connects TRBV7-2 to TRBJ1-2; 10 bases are a match to TRBD1. V lost 4 bases and J lost 7; bases outside the gene matches: 6. The CDR3 length is 14 residues. Germline CDR1 is SGHTA and CDR2 is FQGNSA. The CDR3 is CASSSDRGYGGYTF. The sequenced part of the CDR3 DNA is TGTGCCAGCAGCTCGGACAGGGGGTATGGTGGC.

On this clone: The read terminates 3 residues before the CDR3 end, so the remaining end is supplied by the germline J gene. The chain links TRBV7-9 to TRBJ1-2; D ambiguous. V shed 5 bases and J shed 4 bases, with 14 bases lying between them. The germline V gene has CDR1 SEHNR and CDR2 FQNEAQ (reference sequence). The CDR3 length is 14 residues. The CDR3 sequence is CASSPGPIPYGYTF. CDR3 DNA (partial): TGTGCCAGCAGCCCTGGTCCTATCCCCTATGGC. The variable domain in full, completed from reference TRBV7-9 and TRBJ1-2, reads DTGVSQNPRHKITKRGQNVTFRCDPISEHNRLYWYRQTLGQGPEFLTYFQNEAQLEKSRLLSDRFSAERPKGSFSTLEIQRTEQGDSAMYLCASSPGPIPYGYTFGSGTRLTVV.

This clone has at least ten counts. The read gets to within 3 residues of the CDR3 end, and the germline J gene fills in the rest. The V gene is TRBV20-1, the J gene TRBJ2-1; tentative D call: TRBD2 (6 bases). Germline assignment: CDR1 DFQATT and CDR2 SNEGSKA (reference sequence). The CDR3 sequence is 15 residues long. With 6 bases removed from V and 0 bases from J, the gap between germline ends came to 15 bases. The CDR3 DNA, read in part, is TGCAGTGCCCCTCTAGCGTCAAGCTCCTACAATGAG. Translating gives CSAPLASSSYNE. The whole CDR3 protein is CSAPLASSSYNEQFF.

In this sample, this clone turned up many times. The read stops 3 residues short of the end of the CDR3; the missing end is completed from the germline J gene. The chain has TRBV29-1 and TRBJ1-1; TRBD1 might be the D (5 bases). CDR3 length: 12 residues. Per the germline V gene, CDR1 is SQVTM and CDR2 is ANQGSEA. Trimming left V 3 bases short and J 4 bases short, with 9 bases between. The CDR3 sequence: CSVDQGGTEAFF. The sequenced CDR3 bases are TGCAGCGTTGATCAGGGAGGCACTGAA.

On this clone itself: A junction boundary mismatches the germline segment, possibly from a read error. The read ends 3 residues shy of where the CDR3 ends; the end is completed using the germline J gene. The V call is TRBV7-2, the J call TRBJ1-5, with TRBD1 identical over 9 bases. Germline CDR1 SGHTA, CDR2 FQGNSA. This CDR3 is built from 14 residues. The sequenced part of the CDR3 DNA is TGTGCCAGCAGCCGAACAGGGGGCAAGCAGCCC. This codes for CASSRTGGKQP. Given in full, the CDR3 is CASSRTGGKQPQHF.

This clone was counted a few times. The observed sequence ends 3 residues before the CDR3 terminus, with the missing tail filled in from the germline J gene. The chain joins TRBV18 to TRBJ2-1; perhaps TRBD2 as D (5 bases). CDR3 length equals 13 residues. From germline, CDR1 is KGHSH and CDR2 LQKENI. The V and J ends lost 0 bases and 7 bases respectively, with 7 bases between them. The CDR3 loop is CASSPPGGNEQFF. CDR3 DNA, as far as it was read: TGTGCCAGCTCACCACCGGGCGGGAATGAG. The full variable domain, completed using reference TRBV18 and TRBJ2-1, is NAGVMQNPRHLVRRRGQEARLRCSPMKGHSHVYWYRQLPEEGLKFMVYLQKENIIDESGMPKERFSAEFPKEGPSILRIQQVVRGDSAAYFCASSPPGGNEQFFGPGTRLTVL.

The sample holds a few counts of this clone. The sequence runs out 3 residues before the end of the CDR3; the remainder is reconstructed from the germline J gene. The chain is built from TRBV30 and TRBJ1-2, with TRBD1 matching over 7 bases. Germline V gives CDR1 GTSNPN, CDR2 SVGIG (reference sequence). The CDR3 extends over 12 amino acids. The part of the CDR3 DNA that was read is TGTGCCTGGAGTAGGAAGGGGGCGGGC. Its protein is CAWSRKGAG. The CDR3 in its entirety is CAWSRKGAGYTF.